One sample yielded the 11 T cell receptor beta chains listed below, sequenced in a study of blood T cell repertoires in COVID-19. Profiled with immunoSEQ multiplex PCR; TCRdb holds only in-frame clones, not every one. The repertoire holds tens of thousands of clones, with less than 95% as singletons. What was sequenced was peripheral blood. Receptors originate from a human donor with active COVID-19. The donor label of this sample is uncertain.

The chain combines TRBV4-1 with TRBJ2-5, with 8 bases that match TRBD1. Germline-derived CDR1 and CDR2 are MGHRA and YSYEKL. This CDR3 region has 15 residues. Losses at the gene ends were 3 bases for V and 6 bases for J; bases not matched to a gene: 9. The chain's CDR3 is CASSQEGDRRKTQYF. CDR3 sequence (DNA): TGCGCCAGCAGCCAGGAAGGGGACAGGAGGAAGACCCAGTACTTC.

The DNA of the CDR3 is TGCGCCAGCAGCCAAGAAGTTGACAGGGTGGGCGGCTACACCTTC. Translated, it gives CASSQEVDRVGGYTF. V gene TRBV4-3 combines with J gene TRBJ1-2; 7 bases are a match to TRBD1. Germline CDR1 is LGHNA and CDR2 is YSLEER. Germline trimming cut 0 bases from V and 8 bases from J; bases unmatched to any gene: 9. This CDR3 comprises 15 residues.

The V and J genes are TRBV5-1 and TRBJ1-2; 8 bases line up with TRBD1. In germline, CDR1 is SGHRS, CDR2 YFSETQ. The CDR3 totals 14 residues. Trimming cost V 0 bases and J 2 bases; bases outside gene matches: 0. CDR3 DNA: TGCGCCAGCAGCTTGGGGACAGGGAACTATGGCTACACCTTC. Translation gives CASSLGTGNYGYTF.

This chain connects TRBV3-1 (or the pseudogene TRBV3-2) to TRBJ2-2, with D perhaps TRBD2 (6 bases). The V end was cut by 2 bases, the J end by 7 bases, with 17 bases between. The CDR3 runs 16 residues. The germline gives CDR1 LGHDT, CDR2 YNNKEL (reference sequence). CDR3 in DNA: TGTGCCAGCAGCCAATTGGGCGGGGAAGTTCTCGGGGAGCTGTTTTTT. Residues: CASSQLGGEVLGELFF.

The chain combines TRBV5-1 with TRBJ2-5; TRBD2 matches at 8 bases. The CDR3 contains 17 residues. V gave up 0 bases and J gave up 4 bases; unmatched junction bases: 11. Germline lookup yields CDR1 SGHRS and CDR2 YFSETQ. The CDR3 coding sequence is TGCGCCAGCAGCTTGGCCTTTGGGACTAGGTCGACAGAGACCCAGTACTTC. Protein: CASSLAFGTRSTETQYF.

The chain uses TRBV6-2 or TRBV6-3 and TRBJ1-5, with D unresolved. Trimming stripped 5 bases from V and 7 bases from J, with 15 bases between. Per the germline V gene, CDR1 is MNHEY and CDR2 is SVGEGT. The CDR3 contains 14 residues. Here the CDR3 reads CASSLESRGQPQHF. Written as DNA, the CDR3 is TGTGCCAGCAGTCTTGAAAGCCGGGGACAGCCCCAGCATTTT.

This clone was found once. The chain recombines TRBV3-1 (or the pseudogene TRBV3-2) with TRBJ1-1, with D hard to call. This CDR3 spans 13 amino acids. Germline CDR1 is LGHDT and CDR2 is YNNKEL (reference sequence). Trimming cost V 4 bases and J 1 base, with 7 bases left between them. The chain's CDR3 is CASSPGWNTEAFF. The CDR3 DNA sequence: TGTGCCAGCAGCCCGGGGTGGAACACTGAAGCTTTCTTT.

This clone was seen once. Here the CDR3 reads CASSLGVGRDNEQFF. The CDR3 nucleotides are TGTGCCAGCAGCTTGGGCGTGGGCAGGGACAATGAGCAGTTCTTC. This chain joins TRBV5-8 and TRBJ2-1, with a possible D match to TRBD1 (5 bases). Germline CDR1 is SGHTS and CDR2 is YDEGEE. V lost 0 bases to trimming and J lost 5 bases, with 12 bases between them. This CDR3 is built from 15 residues.

The chain links TRBV7-6 to TRBJ2-5; D is unresolved. The V and J ends lost 4 bases and 2 bases respectively, with 17 bases between them. The CDR3 consists of 16 residues. In germline, CDR1 is SGHVS, CDR2 FNYEAQ. CDR3 in amino acids: CASSSDLIEAQETQYF. CDR3 in DNA: TGTGCCAGCAGCTCCGACCTCATAGAGGCACAAGAGACCCAGTACTTC.

In nucleotides, the CDR3 is TGTGCCAGCAGCGCAGGAAGCAACTATGGCTACACCTTC. This encodes CASSAGSNYGYTF. The V gene is TRBV27, the J gene TRBJ1-2; no clear D gene. Germline-derived CDR1 and CDR2 are MNHEY and SMNVEV (reference sequence). The CDR3 is made up of 13 amino acids. The V end lost 6 bases, the J end lost 2 bases, and 10 bases lay between the germline ends.

This chain links TRBV9 with TRBJ1-6; D is ambiguous. Per germline, CDR1 SGDLS and CDR2 YYNGEE. CDR3 size: 15 residues. Trimming took off 0 bases at V and 5 bases at J, with 9 bases between the two ends. The CDR3 sequence: CASSVEAVDNSPLHF. The DNA for the CDR3 is TGTGCCAGCAGCGTAGAGGCGGTAGATAATTCACCCCTCCACTTT.